This TCR beta chain was documented in a study of T cell clusters in autoimmune cytopenias. For the study at large: A median age of about 60 years and mean of around 56 years characterized healthy donor controls.

TRB amplification used roughly 250 ng of peripheral blood genomic DNA. The CDR3 extends over 13 amino acids. Germline values: CDR1 SGHRS, CDR2 YFSETQ. TRB rearrangements were amplified by touch-down multiplex PCR with mixed TRB-A/B primers. Reanalyzing the multiplex PCR reads, TCRdb keeps one entry per CDR3 protein, without DNA. The sample's table shows a few thousand distinct CDR3 sequences. This clonotype is labeled medium-sized (0.01 to 0.1%) based on frequency. The data were also submitted as part of a second study, on T cell repertoires in aging, cancer and after chemotherapy.

The chain uses TRBV5-1 and TRBJ2-7. This sequence originates from a human donor in good health. Input material: peripheral blood. CDR3 protein: CASRIDRSYEQYF. Filled out from reference TRBV5-1 and TRBJ2-7, the complete variable domain reads KAGVTQTPRYLIKTRGQQVTLSCSPISGHRSVSWYQQTPGQGLQFLFEYFSETQRNKGNFPGRFSGRQFSNSRSEMNVSTLELGDSALYLCASRIDRSYEQYFGPGTRLTVT.